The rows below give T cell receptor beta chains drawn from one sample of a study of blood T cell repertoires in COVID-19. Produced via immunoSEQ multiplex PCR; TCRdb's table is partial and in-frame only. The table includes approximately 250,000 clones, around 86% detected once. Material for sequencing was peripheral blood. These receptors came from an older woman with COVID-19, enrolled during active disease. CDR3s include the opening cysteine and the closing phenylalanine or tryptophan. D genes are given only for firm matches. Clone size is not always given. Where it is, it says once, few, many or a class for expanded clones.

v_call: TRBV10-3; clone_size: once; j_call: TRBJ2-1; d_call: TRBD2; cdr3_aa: CAISLAGVVNEQFF; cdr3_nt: TGTGCCATCAGTCTGGCGGGAGTAGTCAATGAGCAGTTCTTC
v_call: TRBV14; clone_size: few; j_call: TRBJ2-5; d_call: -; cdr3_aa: CASSQSPNRQETQYF; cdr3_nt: TGTGCCAGCAGCCAATCCCCAAACAGACAAGAGACCCAGTACTTC
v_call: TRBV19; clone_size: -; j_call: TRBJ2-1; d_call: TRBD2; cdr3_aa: CASSQGLGASFTEQFF; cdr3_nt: TGTGCCAGTAGTCAGGGACTAGGGGCGAGTTTTACGGAGCAGTTCTTC
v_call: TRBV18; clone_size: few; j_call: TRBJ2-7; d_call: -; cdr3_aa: CASSPWSARYEQYF; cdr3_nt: TGTGCCAGCTCACCGTGGTCAGCTAGGTACGAGCAGTACTTC
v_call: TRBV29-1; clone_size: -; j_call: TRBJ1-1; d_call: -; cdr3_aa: CSAAVNTEAFF; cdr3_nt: TGCAGCGCAGCCGTAAACACTGAAGCTTTCTTT
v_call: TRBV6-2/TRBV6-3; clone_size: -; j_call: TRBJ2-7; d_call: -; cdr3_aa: CASSNGAYEQYF; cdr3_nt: TGTGCCAGCAGTAACGGGGCCTACGAGCAGTACTTC
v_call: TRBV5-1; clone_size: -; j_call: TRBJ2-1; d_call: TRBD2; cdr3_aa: CASSETSGRASYNEQFF; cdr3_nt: TGCGCCAGCAGCGAGACTAGCGGGAGGGCCTCCTACAATGAGCAGTTCTTC
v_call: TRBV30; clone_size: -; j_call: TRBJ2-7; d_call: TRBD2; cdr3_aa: CAWSPRGGAPGRGRVYEQYF; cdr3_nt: TGTGCCTGGAGCCCCCGGGGAGGGGCCCCTGGTCGTGGGAGGGTCTACGAGCAGTACTTC
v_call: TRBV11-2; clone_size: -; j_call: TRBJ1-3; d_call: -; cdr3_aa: CASSLLGRPNLGNTIYF; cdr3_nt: TGTGCCAGCAGCTTATTGGGCAGGCCGAACCTCGGAAACACCATATATTTT
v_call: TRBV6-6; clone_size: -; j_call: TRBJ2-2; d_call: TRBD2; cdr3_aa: CASSYGGGRATGELFF; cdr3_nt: TGTGCCAGCAGCTACGGGGGGGGCAGGGCGACCGGGGAGCTGTTTTTT
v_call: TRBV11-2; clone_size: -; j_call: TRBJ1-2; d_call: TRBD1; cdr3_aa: CASSAGTGGYYGYTF; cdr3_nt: TGTGCCAGCAGCGCAGGGACAGGGGGTTACTATGGCTACACCTTC
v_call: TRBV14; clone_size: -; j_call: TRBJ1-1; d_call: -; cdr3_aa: CASSFAGNTEAFF; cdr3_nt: TGTGCCAGCAGCTTCGCAGGGAACACTGAAGCTTTCTTT
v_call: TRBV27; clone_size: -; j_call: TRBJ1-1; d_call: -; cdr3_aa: CAVAGRMNTEAFF; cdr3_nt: TGTGCCGTGGCTGGGCGAATGAACACTGAAGCTTTCTTT
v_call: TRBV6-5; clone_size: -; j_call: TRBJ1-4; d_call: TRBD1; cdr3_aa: CASRVTGGAEKLFF; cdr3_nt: TGTGCCAGCAGGGTAACAGGGGGTGCTGAAAAACTGTTTTTT
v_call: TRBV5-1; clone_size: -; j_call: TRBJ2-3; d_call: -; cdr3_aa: CASATSGADTQYF; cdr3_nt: TGCGCCAGCGCAACCTCCGGGGCAGATACGCAGTATTTT
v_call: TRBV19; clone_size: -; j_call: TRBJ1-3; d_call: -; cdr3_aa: CASTVQVNSGNTIYF; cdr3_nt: TGTGCCAGTACCGTACAGGTTAACTCTGGAAACACCATATATTTT
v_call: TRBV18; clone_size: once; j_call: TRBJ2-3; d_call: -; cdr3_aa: CASSPANTDTQYF; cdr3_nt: TGTGCCAGCTCACCCGCTAACACAGATACGCAGTATTTT
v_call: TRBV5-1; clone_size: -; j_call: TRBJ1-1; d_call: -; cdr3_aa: CASSLDGLNTEAFF; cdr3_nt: TGCGCCAGCAGCCTGGACGGACTTAACACTGAAGCTTTCTTT
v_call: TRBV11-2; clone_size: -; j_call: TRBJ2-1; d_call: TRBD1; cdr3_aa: CASSFDRGTYNEQFF; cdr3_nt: TGTGCCAGCAGCTTCGACAGGGGGACCTACAATGAGCAGTTCTTC
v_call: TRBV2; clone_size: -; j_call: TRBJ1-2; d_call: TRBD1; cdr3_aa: CASSPRGRNGYTF; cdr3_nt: TGTGCCAGCAGTCCCAGGGGGCGAAATGGCTACACCTTC
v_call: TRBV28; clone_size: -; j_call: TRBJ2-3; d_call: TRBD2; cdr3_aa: CASSSSLAGGADTQYF; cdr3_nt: TGTGCCAGCAGTTCCTCCCTGGCGGGAGGGGCAGATACGCAGTATTTT
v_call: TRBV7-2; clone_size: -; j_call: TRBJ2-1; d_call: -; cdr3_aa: CASSLGRGPMGQNNEQFF; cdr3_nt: TGTGCCAGCAGCTTAGGAAGGGGCCCTATGGGCCAGAACAATGAGCAGTTCTTC
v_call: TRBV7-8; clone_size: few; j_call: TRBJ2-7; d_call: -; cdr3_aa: CASRTVLDEQYF; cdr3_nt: TGTGCCAGCAGGACGGTACTAGACGAGCAGTACTTC
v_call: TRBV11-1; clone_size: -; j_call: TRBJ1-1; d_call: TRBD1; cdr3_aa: CASSARTGVNTEAFF; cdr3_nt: TGTGCCAGCAGCGCAAGAACAGGGGTGAACACTGAAGCTTTCTTT
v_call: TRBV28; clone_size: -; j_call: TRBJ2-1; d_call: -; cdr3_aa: CASSLIRVYNEQFF; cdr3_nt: TGTGCCAGCAGTTTAATTAGAGTGTACAATGAGCAGTTCTTC
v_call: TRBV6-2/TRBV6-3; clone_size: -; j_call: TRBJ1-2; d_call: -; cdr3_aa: CASSWSQAGDYGYTF; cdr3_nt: TGTGCCAGCAGTTGGAGTCAAGCTGGTGACTATGGCTACACCTTC
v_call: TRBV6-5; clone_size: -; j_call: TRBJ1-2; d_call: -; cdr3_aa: CASSYAGGRYGYTF; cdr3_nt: TGTGCCAGCAGTTACGCGGGCGGGCGATATGGCTACACCTTC
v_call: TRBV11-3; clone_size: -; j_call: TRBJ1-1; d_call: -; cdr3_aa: CASSLEGDTEAFF; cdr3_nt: TGTGCCAGCAGCCTCGAGGGGGACACTGAAGCTTTCTTT
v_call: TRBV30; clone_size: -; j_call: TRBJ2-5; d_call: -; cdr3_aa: CAWSPMGGAGETQYF; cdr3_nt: TGTGCCTGGAGTCCAATGGGGGGGGCAGGCGAGACCCAGTACTTC
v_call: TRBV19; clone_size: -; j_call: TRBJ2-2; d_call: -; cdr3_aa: CASSHSPGELFF; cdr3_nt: TGTGCCAGTAGTCACTCACCAGGGGAGCTGTTTTTT
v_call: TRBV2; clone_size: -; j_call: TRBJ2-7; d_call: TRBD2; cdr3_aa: CATSGGYEQYF; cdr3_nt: TGTGCCACCTCGGGGGGCTACGAGCAGTACTTC
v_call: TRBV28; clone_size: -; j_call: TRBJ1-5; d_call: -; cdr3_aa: CASSFGGQSNQPQHF; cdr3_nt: TGTGCCAGCAGTTTTGGAGGACAGAGCAATCAGCCCCAGCATTTT
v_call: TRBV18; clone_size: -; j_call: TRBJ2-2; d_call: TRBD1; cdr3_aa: CASSRDSTGELFF; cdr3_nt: TGTGCCAGCTCACGGGACAGCACCGGGGAGCTGTTTTTT
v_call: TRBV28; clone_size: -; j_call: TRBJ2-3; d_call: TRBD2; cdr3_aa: CASSIPPLSGGRGDTQYF; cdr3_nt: TGTGCCAGCAGCATCCCCCCCTTGAGCGGCGGGAGGGGAGATACGCAGTATTTT
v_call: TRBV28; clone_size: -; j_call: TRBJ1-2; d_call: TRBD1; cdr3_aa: CASSVQGTYGYTF; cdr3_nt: TGTGCCAGCAGTGTACAGGGGACCTATGGCTACACCTTC
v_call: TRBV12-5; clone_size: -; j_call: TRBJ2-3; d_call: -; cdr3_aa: CASGPPGAADTQYF; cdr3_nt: TGTGCTAGTGGTCCCCCAGGGGCGGCAGATACGCAGTATTTT
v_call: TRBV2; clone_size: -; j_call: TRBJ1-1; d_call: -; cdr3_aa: CASRVGGWNTEAFF; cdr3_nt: TGTGCCAGCAGGGTTGGGGGGTGGAACACTGAAGCTTTCTTT
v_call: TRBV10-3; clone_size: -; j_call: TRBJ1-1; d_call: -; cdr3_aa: CAISDQVYTEAFF; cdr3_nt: TGTGCCATCAGTGATCAGGTTTACACTGAAGCTTTCTTT
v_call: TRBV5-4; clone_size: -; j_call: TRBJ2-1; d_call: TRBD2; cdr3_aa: CASSLPGLAVYNEQFF; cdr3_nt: TGTGCCAGCAGCTTACCGGGACTAGCGGTTTACAATGAGCAGTTCTTC
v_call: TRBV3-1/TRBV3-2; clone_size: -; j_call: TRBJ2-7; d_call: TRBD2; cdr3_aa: CASSYGTTESEQYF; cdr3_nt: TGTGCCAGCAGCTACGGGACTACCGAGTCCGAGCAGTACTTC
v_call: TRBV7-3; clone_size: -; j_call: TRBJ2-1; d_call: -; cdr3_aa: CASSLMGVAASYNEQFF; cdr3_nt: TGTGCCAGCAGCTTAATGGGCGTAGCGGCCTCCTACAATGAGCAGTTCTTC
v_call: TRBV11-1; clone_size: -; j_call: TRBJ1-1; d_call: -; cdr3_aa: CASSFSAQSEAFF; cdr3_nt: TGTGCCAGCAGCTTTTCCGCCCAGTCTGAAGCTTTCTTT